These 21 T cell receptor beta chains share one sample of origin, sequenced in a study of beta chain features in type 1 diabetes. Expressed TCRB transcripts were sequenced, since all the RNA that had been isolated was reverse transcribed. Sequenced by immunoSEQ multiplex PCR; TCRdb stores in-frame clones only, minus some. The sample comprises about 260,000 clones, less than 30% of which are singletons, and 0.012% rests with the top ten. For these TCRs, the target antigens are not known. General study results and limits: Moderately but significantly shorter TCRB CDR3s were found in Type 1 diabetes patients in all four CD4+ subsets.

The sample was naive CD4+ T cells from blood. The receptor source for this set is a woman younger than 45 with type 1 diabetes.

This chain's CDR3 is CASSLVRGRLGTDTQYF. In DNA, the CDR3 is TGTGCCAGCAGCTTAGTCAGGGGACGGCTCGGCACAGATACGCAGTATTTT. The chain has TRBV7-8 and TRBJ2-3, with D possibly TRBD1 on 6 matching bases. V lost 1 base and J 1 base, leaving 15 bases between the germline ends. CDR1 SGHVS and CDR2 FQNEAQ come from the germline V gene. The CDR3 spans 17 residues.

V gene TRBV18 combines with J gene TRBJ2-1; D possibly corresponds to TRBD2 (6 bases). Trimming pared 6 bases from V and 0 bases from J, leaving 12 bases between. CDR1 is KGHSH and CDR2 is LQKENI in the germline V gene. The CDR3 runs to 15 residues. The CDR3 coding sequence is TGTGCCAGCTCTCTAAGCGGGTACTCCTACAATGAGCAGTTCTTC. This gives the protein CASSLSGYSYNEQFF.

The CDR3 here is CSVGLRLAESGELFF. In DNA form, the CDR3 reads TGCAGCGTTGGTCTTAGACTAGCGGAATCCGGGGAGCTGTTTTTT. This rearrangement joins TRBV29-1 to TRBJ2-2; 9 positions match TRBD2. Germline V CDR1 and CDR2: SQVTM, ANQGSEA. J lost 6 bases, V lost 4 bases, and 9 bases had no gene match. The CDR3 covers 15 residues.

This clone was detected only a few times. Here the CDR3 reads CASSHRTGGRVSWDQPQHF. The CDR3 DNA reads TGCGCCAGCAGCCATAGGACAGGGGGCCGAGTATCATGGGATCAGCCCCAGCATTTT. The J gene is TRBJ1-5, the V gene TRBV4-1; 11 bases map to TRBD1. Unmatched junction bases numbered 15, after V lost 3 bases and J lost 5 bases. The CDR3 spans 19 residues. Germline V gives CDR1 MGHRA, CDR2 YSYEKL.

The chain uses TRBV13 and TRBJ1-2; the match to TRBD1 covers 10 bases. The CDR3 contains 15 residues. CDR1 is PRHDT and CDR2 is FYEKMQ in the germline V gene (reference sequence). The ends lost 3 bases at V and 8 bases at J; junction bases unmatched: 9. The CDR3 DNA is TGTGCCAGCAGCTTGGGTTCTGGACAGGGGGTAGGCTACACCTTC. Amino acid sequence: CASSLGSGQGVGYTF.

This clone was observed a few times. The sample contains more than one DNA sequence encoding this CDR3. The chain joins TRBV30 to TRBJ2-3; tentatively, D is TRBD2 (5 bases). CDR1 is GTSNPN, CDR2 SVGIG, per germline (reference sequence). The CDR3 is made up of 12 amino acids. With 4 bases removed from V and 1 base from J, the gap between germline ends came to 6 bases. CDR3 protein: CAWNSGTDTQYF. In nucleotides, the CDR3 is TGTGCCTGGAATAGCGGCACAGATACGCAGTATTTT.

V gene TRBV7-9 combines with J gene TRBJ2-5, with D possibly matching TRBD2 (5 bases). The CDR3 runs 14 residues. Per the germline V gene, CDR1 is SEHNR and CDR2 is FQNEAQ (reference sequence). V lost 8 bases to trimming and J lost 1 base, with 14 bases between them. CDR3 loop: CASGRGLAQETQYF. The CDR3 nucleotides read TGTGCCAGCGGCCGTGGGCTAGCCCAAGAGACCCAGTACTTC.

The genes are TRBV18 and TRBJ2-2, with a possible D match to TRBD2 (6 bases). The V end lost 5 bases, the J end lost 0 bases, and 13 bases lay between the germline ends. The CDR3 contains 16 residues. The germline V gene has CDR1 KGHSH and CDR2 LQKENI. In DNA, the CDR3 is TGTGCCAGCTCAAATAGCGGAGGACCGAACACCGGGGAGCTGTTTTTT. The encoded protein is CASSNSGGPNTGELFF. Full variable domain (missing parts from reference TRBV18 and TRBJ2-2): NAGVMQNPRHLVRRRGQEARLRCSPMKGHSHVYWYRQLPEEGLKFMVYLQKENIIDESGMPKERFSAEFPKEGPSILRIQQVVRGDSAAYFCASSNSGGPNTGELFFGEGSRLTVL.

This rearrangement joins TRBV15 to TRBJ2-7; 13 bases are shared with TRBD2. This CDR3 has 18 residues. The germline V gene has CDR1 LNHNV and CDR2 YYDKDF (reference sequence). The J segment lost 7 bases and the V segment lost 0 bases, leaving 12 bases of the junction unmatched. In DNA, the CDR3 is TGTGCCACCAGCAGAGACCATGGGACTAGCGGGAACCTTCGGGAGCAGTACTTC. Translation: CATSRDHGTSGNLREQYF.

J is TRBJ2-3 and V is TRBV9, with TRBD2 as a possible D gene (5 bases). This CDR3 region has 13 residues. Germline CDR1 reads SGDLS; CDR2 reads YYNGEE. The V end lost 3 bases, the J end lost 6 bases, and 11 bases lay between the germline ends. As DNA, the CDR3 is TGTGCCAGCAGCGCAAAACGCGGGGATACGCAGTATTTT. It codes for CASSAKRGDTQYF.

The J gene is TRBJ1-2, the V gene TRBV28, with a tentative D call TRBD1 (5 bases). This CDR3 has 12 amino acids. V was pared by 11 bases and J by 7 bases, with 17 bases between. Germline loops: CDR1 MDHEN, CDR2 SYDVKM. The CDR3 reads CAGGGLFRGYTF. CDR3 DNA sequence: TGTGCCGGGGGAGGCCTGTTTCGTGGCTACACCTTC.

The chain combines TRBV4-1 with TRBJ2-1; TRBD2 matches 12 bases. Per germline, CDR1 MGHRA and CDR2 YSYEKL. The V segment lost 6 bases and the J segment 3 bases; nucleotides outside the gene matches: 12. The CDR3 is 18 residues long. CDR3 amino acids: CASRARVQGLAGYNEQFF. The CDR3 DNA is TGCGCCAGCAGGGCACGGGTTCAGGGACTAGCGGGCTACAATGAGCAGTTCTTC.

The V call is TRBV11-2, the J call TRBJ2-2, with 7 bases lining up with TRBD1. CDR1 is SGHAT, CDR2 FQNNGV, per germline. The CDR3 extends over 16 amino acids. The ends lost 5 bases at V and 1 base at J; junction bases unmatched: 7. The CDR3 DNA sequence: TGTGCCAGCAGCACACCGAGGGGGCGGAACACCGGGGAGCTGTTTTTT. Translating gives CASSTPRGRNTGELFF.

The chain combines TRBV19 with TRBJ2-7; D is undetermined. Germline V gene sequence: CDR1 LNHDA, CDR2 SQIVND (reference sequence). This CDR3 comprises 11 residues. Deletions cut 5 bases from V and 4 bases from J, with 6 bases between. As DNA, the CDR3 is TGTGCCAGTAGTCGCGGTTACGAGCAGTACTTC. Its translation: CASSRGYEQYF. The variable domain in full, with the rest retrieved from reference TRBV19 and TRBJ2-7, is DGGITQSPKYLFRKEGQNVTLSCEQNLNHDAMYWYRQDPGQGLRLIYYSQIVNDFQKGDIAEGYSVSREKKESFPLTVTSAQKNPTAFYLCASSRGYEQYFGPGTRLTVT.

This clone was counted a few times. The V call is TRBV30, the J call TRBJ2-2, with a possible D match to TRBD2 (6 bases). The CDR3 is 14 amino acids. Germline CDR1 and CDR2: GTSNPN and SVGIG (reference sequence). V was cut by 0 bases and J by 7 bases, with 12 bases left in between. Here the CDR3 DNA reads TGTGCCTGGAGTGTACCGCTAGCGAGCGGGGAGCTGTTTTTT. Its protein is CAWSVPLASGELFF.

V usage is TRBV29-1 and J usage is TRBJ2-3, with D possibly TRBD2 on 6 matching bases. Germline-derived CDR1 and CDR2 are SQVTM and ANQGSEA. This CDR3 comprises 13 residues. V shed 5 bases and J shed 6 bases, with 15 bases lying between them. The CDR3 bases are TGCAGCGTTTGGAAGGCGGGAACGGATACGCAGTATTTT. Its translation: CSVWKAGTDTQYF.

This clone has only a few counts. V usage is TRBV30 and J usage is TRBJ1-2; D possibly corresponds to TRBD1 (5 bases). This CDR3 has 13 residues. Germline V gene lookup returns CDR1 GTSNPN and CDR2 SVGIG (reference sequence). V lost 1 base, J lost 7 bases, and 13 bases lay in between. The CDR3 nucleotides read TGTGCCTGGAGTGCTCTGTCAGGGCTTGGCTACACCTTC. This encodes CAWSALSGLGYTF.

J is TRBJ1-1 and V is TRBV19, with unresolved D. Trimming stripped 1 base from V and 1 base from J, with 4 bases between. Germline V gene lookup returns CDR1 LNHDA and CDR2 SQIVND (reference sequence). The CDR3 loop spans 13 amino acids. CDR3 bases: TGTGCCAGTAGTATAGTAGAGAACACTGAAGCTTTCTTT. It codes for CASSIVENTEAFF.

The rearrangement links TRBV30 to TRBJ1-2; 12 bases agree with TRBD1. CDR3 length equals 16 residues. Germline CDR1 and CDR2: GTSNPN and SVGIG (reference sequence). The J segment lost 8 bases and the V segment lost 2 bases, leaving 12 bases of the junction unmatched. The CDR3: CAWSKLPGQGAYGYTF. CDR3 DNA: TGTGCCTGGAGTAAATTACCGGGACAGGGGGCATACGGCTACACCTTC. The full variable domain, with the rest looked up from reference TRBV30 and TRBJ1-2, is SQTIHQWPATLVQPVGSPLSLECTVEGTSNPNLYWYRQAAGRGLQLLFYSVGIGQISSEVPQNLSASRPQDRQFILSSKKLLLSDSGFYLCAWSKLPGQGAYGYTFGSGTRLTVV.

The chain employs TRBV6-1 and TRBJ2-5; 13 nucleotides match TRBD2. The CDR3 sequence is 13 residues long. The junction had 0 bases not matched to a gene; V was cut back by 6 bases and J by 5 bases. Germline V CDR1 and CDR2: MNHNS, SASEGT. The CDR3 protein is CASRLAGGETQYF. CDR3 bases: TGTGCCAGCAGACTAGCGGGAGGGGAGACCCAGTACTTC.

The rearrangement joins TRBV7-8 to TRBJ2-3; perhaps TRBD1 as D (5 bases). Germline V gene sequence: CDR1 SGHVS, CDR2 FQNEAQ. The V end lost 5 bases, the J end lost 1 base, and 7 bases lay between the germline ends. This CDR3 region has 13 residues. CDR3: CASSQTGTDTQYF. The CDR3 region has the DNA TGTGCCAGCAGCCAGACAGGCACAGATACGCAGTATTTT.